A selection of T cell receptor beta chains follows, all from one sample in a study of T-cell memory formation after mild COVID-19. TCRdb analysed the 5' RACE reads with MiXCR anew, one entry per CDR3 protein. Of about 400,000 distinct CDR3 sequences in the sample, more than 20% are singletons; the top ten hold 7% to 9.5%. The sample taken for sequencing was PBMCs or a T cell subset sorted from them (not recorded which). These receptors were taken from an adult woman who had mild COVID-19 (a few samples of this study predate the infection). Cell type and time point are not known. CDR3s leave out the opening cysteine and the closing phenylalanine or tryptophan. The D gene is left open where the match is weak.

TRBV28	TRBJ2-3	TRBD1	ASSFDGTGSGDTQY
TRBV20-1	TRBJ2-1	TRBD1	SARDSGTGAFNEQF
TRBV27	TRBJ2-7	NA	ASSKSSGNEQY
TRBV4-1	TRBJ1-2	NA	ASSQEPGEGYGYT
TRBV7-3	TRBJ2-2	NA	ASSLHPGEVTGELF
TRBV7-2	TRBJ2-1	NA	ASSKRTAYNEQF
TRBV5-1	TRBJ2-1	NA	ASSLAEAYNEQF
TRBV24-1	TRBJ2-1	TRBD1	ATSDPKTTGGLYNEQF
TRBV21-1	TRBJ1-5	NA	ASSTRDNQPQH
TRBV24-1	TRBJ2-1	TRBD1	ATSDRTGSSYNEQF
TRBV7-9	TRBJ2-1	TRBD1	ASSSGQGAGNEQF
TRBV5-1	TRBJ2-2	NA	ASSFGQPGELF
TRBV4-1	TRBJ2-7	TRBD2	ASSHRPSGGSYEQY
TRBV6-2/TRBV6-3	TRBJ2-7	NA	ASGTGFGQY
TRBV6-2/TRBV6-3	TRBJ2-1	TRBD2	ASSWEGPRSYNEQF
TRBV19	TRBJ1-1	NA	ASSIDPRGSITEAF
TRBV4-1	TRBJ1-3	NA	ASSAHGNTIY
TRBV20-1	TRBJ2-7	NA	SAPPAGSYSYEQY
TRBV29-1	TRBJ2-3	TRBD1	SVDTGNTGVRTDTQY
TRBV25-1	TRBJ2-2	NA	ASRTATNTGELF
TRBV7-2	TRBJ2-3	TRBD2	ASRVPGLAAGDTQY
TRBV6-2/TRBV6-3	TRBJ2-1	NA	ASSYGEGNNEQF
TRBV12-3/TRBV12-4	TRBJ2-7	NA	ASSLLVGGGEQY
TRBV29-1	TRBJ1-2	NA	SVFDNADYT
TRBV6-5	TRBJ2-2	TRBD2	ASSYSLGLAGVSGELF
TRBV7-9	TRBJ1-3	NA	ASSLGVGRTSGNTIY
TRBV6-2/TRBV6-3	TRBJ2-7	NA	ASKALVFSYEQY
TRBV12-3/TRBV12-4	TRBJ2-3	NA	ASGVGFTDTQY
TRBV3-1	TRBJ1-1	NA	ASSKVPNTEAF
TRBV5-6	TRBJ2-7	TRBD2	ASSLQTLAASYEQY
TRBV11-3	TRBJ2-3	NA	ASSSSGLSKTQY
TRBV20-1	TRBJ2-7	TRBD2	SAPTSGGREQY
TRBV6-5	TRBJ1-2	TRBD1	ASSYSRTGTGYT
TRBV5-1	TRBJ2-1	TRBD2	ASSLGAGARNEQF
TRBV5-6	TRBJ1-1	NA	ASSLGPTVGVGNTEAF
TRBV5-1	TRBJ2-1	NA	ASSPGRGRRSYNEQF
TRBV2	TRBJ2-7	TRBD1	ASSRRQGDVGYEQY
TRBV6-5	TRBJ2-7	TRBD1	ASSYVAGQGREQY
TRBV7-2	TRBJ1-2	NA	ARSFDGNYGYT
TRBV9	TRBJ2-1	TRBD1	ASSVFTGGIDEQF
TRBV6-2/TRBV6-3	TRBJ2-1	TRBD1	ASETGSSYNEQF
TRBV4-3	TRBJ1-2	NA	ASSQEGLSNYGYT
TRBV5-6	TRBJ2-1	NA	ASSLDGWGVRSYNEQF
TRBV7-8	TRBJ2-3	TRBD2	ASSAGRTSGRALSDTQY
TRBV14	TRBJ2-2	NA	ASSQSNPRTGELF